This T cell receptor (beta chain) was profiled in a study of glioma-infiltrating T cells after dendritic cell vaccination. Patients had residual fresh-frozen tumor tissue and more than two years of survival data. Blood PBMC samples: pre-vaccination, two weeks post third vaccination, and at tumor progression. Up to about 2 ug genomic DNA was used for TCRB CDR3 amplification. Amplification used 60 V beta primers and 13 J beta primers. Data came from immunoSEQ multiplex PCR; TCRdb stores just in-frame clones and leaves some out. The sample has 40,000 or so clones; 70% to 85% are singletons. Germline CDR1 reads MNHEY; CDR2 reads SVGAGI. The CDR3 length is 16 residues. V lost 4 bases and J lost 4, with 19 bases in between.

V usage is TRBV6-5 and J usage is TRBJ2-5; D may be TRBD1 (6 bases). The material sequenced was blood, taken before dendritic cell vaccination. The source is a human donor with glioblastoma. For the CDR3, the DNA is TGTGCCAGCAGTTTGTCCGGGCTCAGGGGACGAGAGACCCAGTACTTC. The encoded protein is CASSLSGLRGRETQYF.